The entry below gives a single T cell receptor beta chain sequence along with its context. At one of its ends the junction is not consistent with the germline gene, which may arise from a read error. TCRdb passed the 5' RACE reads through MiXCR, listing each CDR3 protein once. The data hold under 200,000 distinct CDR3 sequences, with about 11% observed a single time. The sample is drawn from a study of T cells after yellow fever vaccination. This CDR3 is 13 amino acids long. Germline assignment: CDR1 SGHVS and CDR2 FNYEAQ. The clonotype originates from a man younger than 35 who received the YFV17D yellow fever vaccine. The J gene is TRBJ2-1, the V gene TRBV7-6; 7 positions agree with TRBD1. This sample comprised CD8+ T cells sorted from PBMCs, obtained 15 days after the yellow fever booster vaccination. The CDR3: CACSSRDSREQFF. CDR3 sequence (DNA): TGTGCCTGCAGCTCGAGGGACAGTCGGGAGCAGTTCTTC.